The 5 T cell receptor beta chains below all came from one sample that was sequenced in a study of cytomegalovirus exposure and HLA in healthy donors. With 60 Vbeta and 13 Jbeta primers, the PCR was carried out. Produced via immunoSEQ multiplex PCR; TCRdb's table is partial and in-frame only. Among 150,000 to 200,000 clones listed, approximately 85% were seen once. Source material: PBMCs. The receptors stem from a man between 18 and 29 years old in good health and CMV-seropositive.

The V call is TRBV19, the J call TRBJ1-1; 8 bases are shared with TRBD1. The CDR3 consists of 16 residues. Germline assignment: CDR1 LNHDA and CDR2 SQIVND (reference sequence). Unmatched junction bases numbered 21, after V lost 8 bases and J lost 10 bases. In DNA, the CDR3 is TGTGCCAGTCGAAAGCAGGGGGCAGCGGCTGGCTGGGGAGCTTTCTTT. Translating gives CASRKQGAAAGWGAFF.

The chain is built from TRBV19 and TRBJ1-1; D is ambiguous. Looked up from germline, CDR1 is LNHDA and CDR2 is SQIVND (reference sequence). The CDR3 covers 13 residues. The V and J ends lost 6 bases and 5 bases respectively, with 13 bases between them. CDR3 sequence reads: CASRPTRETEAFF. Here the CDR3 DNA reads TGTGCCAGTAGGCCAACCCGGGAAACTGAAGCTTTCTTT.

Of note for this clone: The junction departs from the called germline gene at one end, perhaps through a read error. This rearrangement joins TRBV14 to TRBJ2-7; a possible D gene is TRBD1 (5 bases). The CDR3 covers 13 residues. Germline lookup yields CDR1 SGHDN and CDR2 FVKESK. CDR3 in DNA: TGTGCCAGCAGCCAACCAGGGATCTACGGGCAGTACTTC. Protein sequence: CASSQPGIYGQYF.

The chain employs TRBV4-3 and TRBJ1-6; D may be TRBD1 (5 bases). V lost 0 bases and J 4 bases, leaving 13 bases between the germline ends. The CDR3 spans 17 residues. Germline-derived CDR1 and CDR2 are LGHNA and YSLEER. This chain's CDR3 is CASSQDGGAGYNSPLHF. CDR3 nucleotides: TGCGCCAGCAGCCAAGATGGAGGGGCAGGGTATAATTCACCCCTCCACTTT.

The gene calls are TRBV4-1 and TRBJ2-3; TRBD2 aligns across 8 bases. Trimming took 6 bases from V and 6 from J; bases not matched to a gene: 17. The CDR3 sequence is 17 residues long. The V gene's germline CDR1 is MGHRA and CDR2 YSYEKL. CDR3: CASRPLAGAGGRDTQYF. In nucleotides, the CDR3 is TGCGCCAGCAGACCCTTGGCGGGGGCGGGGGGCAGGGATACGCAGTATTTT.